The subject of this entry is one T cell receptor (beta chain). What it binds is not known. The entry originates in a study of cytomegalovirus exposure and HLA in healthy donors. General study points: It was shown in a later analysis that HLA-associated TCR beta chains were more clonally expanded than other, equally common chains. Later analysis identified several of the most significant clusters that appeared linked to common viral pathogens.

The PCR used 60 Vbeta and 13 Jbeta primers. Original analysis: The count from a later analysis was some 83 million unique TCR beta chains, approximately 9.9 million of them shared. Assay: immunoSEQ multiplex PCR; the TCRdb copy retains only in-frame clones and omits some. D and trimming were read from the DNA, whereas the V and J calls and clone size are those reported in that table. The sample table includes 75,000 to 95,000 clones. V gave up 3 bases and J gave up 3 bases; unmatched junction bases: 1. The CDR3 is 14 amino acids. From germline, CDR1 is MDHEN and CDR2 SYDVKM. Sequencing input: PBMCs. The rearrangement uses TRBV28 and TRBJ1-3; TRBD1 agrees at 8 bases. This receptor was obtained from a woman aged 55-75 years in good health and CMV-seronegative. The CDR3 is CASSLDRVGNTIYF. For the CDR3, the DNA is TGTGCCAGCAGTTTGGACAGGGTTGGAAACACCATATATTTT.